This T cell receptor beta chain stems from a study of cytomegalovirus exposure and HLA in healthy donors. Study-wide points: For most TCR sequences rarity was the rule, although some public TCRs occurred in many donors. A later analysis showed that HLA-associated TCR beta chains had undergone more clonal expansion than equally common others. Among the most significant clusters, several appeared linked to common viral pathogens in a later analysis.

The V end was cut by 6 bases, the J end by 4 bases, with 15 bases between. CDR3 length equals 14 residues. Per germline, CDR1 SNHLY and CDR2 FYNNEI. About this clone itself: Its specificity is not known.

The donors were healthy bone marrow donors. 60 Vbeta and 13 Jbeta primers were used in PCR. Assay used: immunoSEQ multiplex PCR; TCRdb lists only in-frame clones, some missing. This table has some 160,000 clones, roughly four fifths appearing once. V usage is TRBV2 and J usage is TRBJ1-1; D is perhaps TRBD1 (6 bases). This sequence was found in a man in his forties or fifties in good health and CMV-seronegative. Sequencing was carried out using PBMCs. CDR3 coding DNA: TGTGCCAGCAGCCTAGAACGAGGGGGCACTGAAGCTTTCTTT. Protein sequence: CASSLERGGTEAFF.